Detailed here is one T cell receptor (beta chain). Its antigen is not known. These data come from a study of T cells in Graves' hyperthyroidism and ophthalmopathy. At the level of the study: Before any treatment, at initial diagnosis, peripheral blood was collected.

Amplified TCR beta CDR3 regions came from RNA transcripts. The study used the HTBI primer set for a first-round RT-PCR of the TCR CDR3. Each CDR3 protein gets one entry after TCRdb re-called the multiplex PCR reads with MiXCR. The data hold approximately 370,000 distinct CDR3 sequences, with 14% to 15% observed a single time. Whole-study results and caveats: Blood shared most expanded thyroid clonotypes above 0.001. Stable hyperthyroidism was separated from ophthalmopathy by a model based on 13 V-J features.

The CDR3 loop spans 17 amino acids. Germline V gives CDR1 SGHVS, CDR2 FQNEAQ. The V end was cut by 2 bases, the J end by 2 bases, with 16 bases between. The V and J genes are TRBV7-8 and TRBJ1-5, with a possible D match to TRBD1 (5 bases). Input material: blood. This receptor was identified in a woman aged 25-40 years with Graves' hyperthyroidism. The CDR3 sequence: CASSLMARGLGNQPQHF. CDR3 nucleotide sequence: TGTGCCAGCAGCTTAATGGCAAGGGGCCTTGGCAATCAGCCCCAGCATTTT.